This T cell receptor (beta chain) originates from a study of OX40 agonist ivuxolimab in advanced cancers. Sequencing used immunoSEQ multiplex PCR; TCRdb keeps in-frame clones, though not all of them. The profile shows 55,000 to 90,000 clones, 65% to 85% of them singletons. Sequenced material: CD4+ or CD8+ T cells sorted from blood, taken in a trial of the OX40 agonist ivuxolimab. This clonotype was obtained from an adult with an advanced solid tumor such as melanoma, head and neck, liver or kidney cancer.

CDR3 in amino acids: CASSQDGQGRYEQYF. As DNA, the CDR3 is TGTGCCAGCAGCCAAGACGGACAGGGTCGCTACGAGCAGTACTTC. The rearrangement links TRBV4-2 to TRBJ2-7; 8 nucleotides agree with TRBD1. From germline, CDR1 is LGHNA and CDR2 YNFKEQ. This CDR3 region has 15 residues. The J segment lost 3 bases and the V segment lost 0 bases, leaving 4 bases of the junction unmatched.